The present T cell receptor (beta chain) was sequenced within a study of T cell responses to AZD1222 COVID-19 vaccine. This CDR3 contains 15 residues. The germline CDR1 and CDR2 sequences are SGHRS and YFSETQ. J gave up 3 bases and V 5 bases, and 4 bases lay outside the gene matches. In regard to this clone: Antigen specificity is unknown.

Samples with a second dose at about 4 or about 12 weeks were pooled together. TCRdb's table, derived via immunoSEQ multiplex PCR, lists solely in-frame clones and lacks some. The repertoire holds 250,000 to 300,000 clones, 85% to 95% seen once, with 0.55% in the top ten. Study-level findings and limits: Once two AZD1222 doses were given, Spike-specific TCR breadth and depth went up. The study identified only six AZD1222 recipients as seropositive at baseline. Donors were chiefly white British, with a greater number of females, and clonal diversity was perhaps underestimated.

The source was peripheral blood, collected 28 days after the second AZD1222 dose. The receptor was derived from an adult who received the AZD1222 COVID-19 vaccine. This chain joins TRBV5-1 and TRBJ2-7, with 14 nucleotides matching TRBD2. For the CDR3, the DNA is TGCGCCAGCAGTTGGGGACTAGCGGGGGACTACGAGCAGTACTTC. It codes for CASSWGLAGDYEQYF.